This TCR beta chain was sequenced during a study of Graves' ophthalmopathy and Graves' hyperthyroidism. The study amplified TCR beta CDR3 regions using RNA transcripts. First-round RT-PCR employed HTBI primers, with a second-round multiplex PCR after it. TCRdb itself ran the multiplex PCR reads through MiXCR, one entry per CDR3 protein. Among around 520,000 distinct CDR3 sequences, 39% were seen once, and the ten largest hold 3.5% to 5%. Many counts were recorded for this clonotype. An end of the junction differs from the germline gene, which may be a read error. The TCR comes from an adult man with Graves' hyperthyroidism. The source material was peripheral blood or thyroid tissue (not recorded which).

Here the CDR3 reads CASSDPGRSYEQYF. CDR3 nucleotides: TGTGCCAGCAGTGATCCCGGGCGTTCCTACGAGCAGTACTTC. The J gene is TRBJ2-7, the V gene TRBV10-3; no reliable D call. CDR1 ENHRY and CDR2 SYGVKD come from the germline V gene. The CDR3 extends over 14 amino acids.